The clone carrying this T cell receptor beta chain was seen ten or more times. Patients who underwent sequencing had shown CD8+CD57+ cell expansion by flow cytometry. CDR3 length: 15 residues. In germline, CDR1 is MGHRA, CDR2 YSYEKL. Trimming at V came to 9 bases and at J to 1 base, leaving 11 bases not matched to a gene. Profiling of TCR beta VDJ combinations and CDR3 sequences used genomic DNA as template. TCRdb reanalysed the reads using MiXCR and keeps one entry per CDR3 protein. The table includes about 180,000 distinct CDR3 sequences, around half detected once. The entry originates in a study of CD8+CD57+ T cells in acquired aplastic anemia.

The clonotype comes from a human donor with aplastic anemia. This sequence joins TRBV4-1 and TRBJ1-1, with 7 bases fitting TRBD1. Sample: sorted CD4+, CD8+, or CD8+CD57+ T cells (not recorded which) from PBMCs. In nucleotides, the CDR3 is TGCGCCAGTCCATTAGGTGGGGACAGGAACACTGAAGCTTTCTTT. Protein: CASPLGGDRNTEAFF.